The clone carrying this T cell receptor beta chain has just one count. The data stem from a study of blood T cell repertoires in COVID-19. Study-wide background: Samples came from the United States, Italy and Spain, spanning acute and convalescent COVID-19. In each case, the material was cDNA or gDNA derived from T cells, B-cell-depleted T cells, or PBMCs.

V lost 4 bases and J lost 2; bases outside the gene matches: 2. Germline assignment: CDR1 LNHDA and CDR2 SQIVND (reference sequence). This CDR3 contains 15 residues. The authors' processing: Using reference gene primer amplification, nucleated cell counts were estimated. Libraries were prepared by immunoSEQ multiplex PCR; TCRdb keeps only in-frame clonotypes and omits some of them. V, J and clone size were drawn from that table, and D and trimming were deduced from the DNA. The profile shows fewer than 120,000 clones, over 65% of them singletons. Sequencing was performed on peripheral blood. This TCR was sampled from a woman aged 80 or over with acute or convalescent COVID-19. This chain joins TRBV19 and TRBJ2-7; TRBD2 matches at 13 bases. The CDR3 region is CASSKGTSGAYEQYF. In DNA form, the CDR3 reads TGTGCCAGTAGTAAGGGGACTAGCGGGGCCTACGAGCAGTACTTC.